This T cell receptor (beta chain) was sequenced for a study of cytomegalovirus exposure and HLA in healthy donors. The PCR contained 60 Vbeta and 13 Jbeta primers. Repertoires were generated with immunoSEQ multiplex PCR, while TCRdb's copy carries only in-frame clones and drops some. The sample includes about 160,000 clones, roughly 80% of them seen just once. Germline CDR1 MNHEY, CDR2 SVGAGI. The CDR3 length is 14 residues. Unmatched junction bases numbered 8, after V lost 5 bases and J lost 8 bases. The sequencing input was PBMCs. The J gene is TRBJ1-2, the V gene TRBV6-5, with 10 positions matching TRBD1. The receptor's source is a human donor in good health. The CDR3 DNA is TGTGCCAGCAGTGGACAGGGGGGGGCGGGGGGCTACACCTTC. It specifies CASSGQGGAGGYTF.